This TCR beta chain was observed in a study of early T cells in non-severe SARS-CoV-2 infection. Broader study findings: VDJdb matches were skewed toward anti-spike CD8 T cell responses.

The CDR3 extends over 14 amino acids. CDR1 is SGHTA, CDR2 FQGNSA, per germline. The V end lost 5 bases, the J end lost 5 bases, and 13 bases lay between the germline ends. Ten or more counts support this clonotype. Its specificity is not known. TCRdb recomputed calls from the 5' RACE reads with MiXCR, one row per CDR3 protein. The data contain 69,000 or so distinct CDR3 sequences, roughly 4.8% of them singletons. The input for sequencing was whole blood, taken at baseline. This sequence joins TRBV7-2 and TRBJ2-1, with TRBD1 as a possible D gene (5 bases). This TCR was sampled from an adult who was a healthcare worker with PCR-confirmed SARS-CoV-2 infection or an uninfected control (not recorded which). The donor label of this sample is uncertain. The CDR3 sequence: CASSLGPGNNEQFF. CDR3 DNA: TGTGCCAGCAGCCTAGGCCCAGGGAACAATGAGCAGTTCTTC.